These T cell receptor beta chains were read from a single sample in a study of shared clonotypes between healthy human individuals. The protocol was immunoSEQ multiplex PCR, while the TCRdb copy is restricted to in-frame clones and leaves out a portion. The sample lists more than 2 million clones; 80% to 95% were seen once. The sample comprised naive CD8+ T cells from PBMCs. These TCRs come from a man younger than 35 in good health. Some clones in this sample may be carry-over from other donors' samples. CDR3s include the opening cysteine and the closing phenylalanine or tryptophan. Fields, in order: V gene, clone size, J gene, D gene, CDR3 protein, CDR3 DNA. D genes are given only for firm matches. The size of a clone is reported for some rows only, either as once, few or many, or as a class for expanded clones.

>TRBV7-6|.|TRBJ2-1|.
CASSFIQGNEQFF
TGTGCCAGCAGCTTTATACAGGGAAATGAGCAGTTCTTC
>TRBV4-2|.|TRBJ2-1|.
CASSQGAGTTYNEQFF
TGTGCCAGCAGCCAAGGCGCGGGAACCACCTACAATGAGCAGTTCTTC
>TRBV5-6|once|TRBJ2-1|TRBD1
CASSLGQGWYEQFF
TGTGCCAGCAGCTTAGGACAGGGGTGGTATGAGCAGTTCTTC
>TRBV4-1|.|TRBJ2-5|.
CASSQLPTSLGEETQYF
TGCGCCAGCAGCCAACTCCCTACTAGCCTGGGTGAAGAGACCCAGTACTTC
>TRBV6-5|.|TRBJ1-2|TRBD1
CASSYDGTGFRYGYTF
TGTGCCAGCAGTTATGATGGGACAGGGTTTCGGTATGGCTACACCTTC
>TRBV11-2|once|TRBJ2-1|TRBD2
CASSSSGLAYYNEQFF
TGTGCCAGCAGCTCCTCAGGACTAGCGTATTACAATGAGCAGTTCTTC
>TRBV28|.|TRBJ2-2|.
CAIDTRHSNTGELFF
TGTGCCATCGACACTAGACACTCGAACACCGGGGAGCTGTTTTTT
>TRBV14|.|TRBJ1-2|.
CASSPLSSYGYTF
TGTGCCAGCAGCCCCCTTTCCTCCTATGGCTACACCTTC
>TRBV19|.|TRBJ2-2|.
CASTYLDTGELFF
TGTGCCAGCACCTACCTTGACACCGGGGAGCTGTTTTTT
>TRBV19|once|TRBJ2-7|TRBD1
CASSTPGQGGEQYF
TGTGCCAGTAGTACACCGGGACAGGGGGGTGAGCAGTACTTC
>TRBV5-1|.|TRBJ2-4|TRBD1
CASSPGGQKRNIQYF
TGCGCCAGCAGCCCAGGGGGACAGAAGCGAAACATTCAGTACTTC
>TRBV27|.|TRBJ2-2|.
CASSPGLRHPSGELFF
TGTGCCAGCAGTCCCGGGCTCCGCCATCCTTCCGGGGAGCTGTTTTTT
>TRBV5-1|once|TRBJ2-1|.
CASSPGTNSPSYNEQFF
TGCGCCAGCAGTCCCGGGACGAACTCTCCCTCCTACAATGAGCAGTTCTTC
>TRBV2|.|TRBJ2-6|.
CASRGTGANVLTF
TGTGCCAGCAGGGGGACAGGGGCCAACGTCCTGACTTTC
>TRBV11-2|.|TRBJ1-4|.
CASSLSRVEPNEKLFF
TGTGCCAGCAGCTTAAGCAGGGTTGAACCTAATGAAAAACTGTTTTTT
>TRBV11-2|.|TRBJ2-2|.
CASSLVGGSTGELFF
TGTGCCAGCAGCTTAGTGGGCGGCTCCACCGGGGAGCTGTTTTTT
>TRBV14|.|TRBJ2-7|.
CASSQSPLEQYF
TGTGCCAGCAGCCAGTCCCCCCTGGAGCAGTACTTC
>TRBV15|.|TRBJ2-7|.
CATSSPPMREQYF
TGTGCCACCAGCAGTCCTCCCATGAGGGAGCAGTACTTC
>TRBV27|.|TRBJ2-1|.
CASLDSGQNYNEQFF
TGTGCCAGCCTCGATAGCGGACAAAATTACAATGAGCAGTTCTTC
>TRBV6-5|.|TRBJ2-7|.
CASSYSGTIYEQYF
TGTGCCAGCAGTTATTCCGGGACAATCTACGAGCAGTACTTC
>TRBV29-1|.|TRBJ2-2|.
CSAIQGGTGELFF
TGCAGCGCGATCCAGGGCGGCACCGGGGAGCTGTTTTTT
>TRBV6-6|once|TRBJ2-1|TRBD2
CASLKGLAGGTEQFF
TGTGCCAGCTTAAAGGGACTAGCGGGAGGAACAGAGCAGTTCTTC
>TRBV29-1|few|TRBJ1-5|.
CSVGTVSNQPQHF
TGCAGCGTTGGGACAGTTAGCAATCAGCCCCAGCATTTT
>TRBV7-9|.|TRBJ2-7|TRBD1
CAGSYPRRQGYEQYF
TGTGCCGGCAGCTATCCCCGGCGACAGGGGTACGAGCAGTACTTC
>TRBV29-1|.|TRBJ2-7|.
CSVDRGLGEQYF
TGCAGCGTTGACAGGGGCCTGGGCGAGCAGTACTTC
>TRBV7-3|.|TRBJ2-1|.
CASSLGGSYNEQFF
TGTGCCAGCAGCTTAGGCGGGTCCTACAATGAGCAGTTCTTC
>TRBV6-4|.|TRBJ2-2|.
CASTRLSSHGELFF
TGTGCCAGCACTCGTTTGTCTAGCCACGGGGAGCTGTTTTTT
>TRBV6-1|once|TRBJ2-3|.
CASSERVGGLSTDTQYF
TGTGCCAGCAGTGAAAGAGTTGGGGGGCTAAGCACAGATACGCAGTATTTT
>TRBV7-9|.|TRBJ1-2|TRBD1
CASSAREPGQARGGYTF
TGTGCCAGCAGCGCGAGGGAACCGGGACAGGCTCGAGGGGGCTACACCTTC
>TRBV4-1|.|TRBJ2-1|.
CASSRSVGVGEQFF
TGCGCCAGCAGCCGGTCGGTTGGCGTGGGTGAGCAGTTCTTC
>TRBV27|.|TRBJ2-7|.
CASSLVAAYEQYF
TGTGCCAGCAGTTTGGTGGCAGCCTACGAGCAGTACTTC
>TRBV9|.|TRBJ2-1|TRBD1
CASSPPTGKSYNEQFF
TGTGCCAGCAGCCCACCGACAGGGAAGTCCTACAATGAGCAGTTCTTC
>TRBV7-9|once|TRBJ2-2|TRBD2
CASSLGLAELSNTGELFF
TGTGCCAGCAGCCTCGGACTAGCGGAACTCTCGAACACCGGGGAGCTGTTTTTT
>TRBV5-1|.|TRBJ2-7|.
CASSLAVGYEQYF
TGCGCCAGCAGCTTGGCGGTGGGTTACGAGCAGTACTTC
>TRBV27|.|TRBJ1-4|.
CASTPGGANEKLFF
TGTGCCAGCACCCCGGGTGGGGCTAATGAAAAACTGTTTTTT
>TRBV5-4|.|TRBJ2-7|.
CASSPNDDTPYEQYF
TGTGCCAGCAGTCCCAATGACGACACTCCCTACGAGCAGTACTTC
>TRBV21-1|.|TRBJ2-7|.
CASSKDEGLEQYF
TGTGCCAGCAGCAAAGATGAGGGGTTGGAGCAGTACTTC
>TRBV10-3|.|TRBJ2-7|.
CAISDGTAAWEQYF
TGTGCCATCAGTGATGGGACCGCCGCATGGGAGCAGTACTTC
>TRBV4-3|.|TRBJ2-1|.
CASSQRGGDEQFF
TGCGCCAGCAGCCAAAGGGGGGGGGATGAGCAGTTCTTC
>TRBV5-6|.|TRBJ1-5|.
CASSLADSGQPQHF
TGTGCCAGCAGCTTGGCCGACAGTGGGCAGCCCCAGCATTTT
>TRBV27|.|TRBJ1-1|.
CASGGAFGTEAFF
TGTGCCAGCGGTGGGGCTTTCGGCACTGAAGCTTTCTTT
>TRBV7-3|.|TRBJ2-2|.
CASSSDYANTGELFF
TGTGCCAGCAGCTCGGACTATGCGAACACCGGGGAGCTGTTTTTT
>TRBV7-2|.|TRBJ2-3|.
CASSLTSLFSFTDTQYF
TGTGCCAGCAGCTTAACTAGCCTCTTTAGTTTCACAGATACGCAGTATTTT
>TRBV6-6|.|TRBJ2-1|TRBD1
CASSYGQGSYNEQFF
TGTGCCAGCAGTTACGGACAGGGTTCTTACAATGAGCAGTTCTTC
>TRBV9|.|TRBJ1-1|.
CASSVGPNPRGTEAFF
TGTGCCAGCAGCGTAGGGCCCAATCCCCGGGGCACTGAAGCTTTCTTT
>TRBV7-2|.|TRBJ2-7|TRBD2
CASSPTSGETYEQYF
TGTGCCAGCAGCCCTACTAGCGGAGAAACCTACGAGCAGTACTTC
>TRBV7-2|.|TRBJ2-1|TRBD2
CASSFSGITNEQFF
TGTGCCAGCAGCTTTAGCGGGATTACTAATGAGCAGTTCTTC
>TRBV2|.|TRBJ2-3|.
CASSGLPTDTQYF
TGTGCCAGCAGTGGTCTCCCCACAGATACGCAGTATTTT
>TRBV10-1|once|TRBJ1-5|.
CASSQNNQPQHF
TGCGCCAGCAGCCAAAACAATCAGCCCCAGCATTTT
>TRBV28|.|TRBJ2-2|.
CASSFMLAAMETGELFF
TGTGCCAGCAGTTTTATGTTGGCGGCCATGGAAACCGGGGAGCTGTTTTTT
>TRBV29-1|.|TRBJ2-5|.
CSVDGTVNQETQYF
TGCAGCGTGGACGGGACCGTTAACCAAGAGACCCAGTACTTC
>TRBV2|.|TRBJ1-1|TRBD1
CARGGAGGFTEAFF
TGTGCCCGAGGGGGAGCAGGGGGCTTCACTGAAGCTTTCTTT
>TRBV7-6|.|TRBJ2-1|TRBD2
CASSSRTSSSYNEQFF
TGTGCCAGCAGCAGCCGGACTAGTAGCTCCTACAATGAGCAGTTCTTC